These 22 T cell receptor beta chains share one sample of origin, sequenced in a study of low-dose radiotherapy and immunotherapy resistance in tumors. The sample's time point: after trial treatment. Treatment here: LDRT plus nivolumab, ipilimumab, low-dose cyclophosphamide and aspirin (RACIN trial). Alpha and beta chains were covered, as first-strand cDNA relied on TRAV- and TRBV-specific primers. TCR amplification used 15 to 20 PCR cycles, a constant-region primer and a V-primer adapter. Via MiXCR, TCRdb re-called the reads, giving one row per CDR3 protein. The sample contains about 100,000 distinct CDR3 sequences, under 25% of which appear only once. Sequenced here: PBMCs, sampled after low-dose radiotherapy plus immunotherapy. Source of these receptors: a male donor with prostate cancer.

This clonotype has a count of ten or more. This chain links TRBV14 with TRBJ2-3, with unresolved D. There are 13 residues in the CDR3. V was shortened by 0 bases and J by 1 base, with 2 bases between the two germline ends. In germline, CDR1 is SGHDN, CDR2 FVKESK. CDR3 sequence: CASSQDRTDTQYF. The CDR3 DNA follows: TGTGCCAGCAGCCAAGATCGCACAGATACGCAGTATTTT.

In its sample, this clonotype was seen many times. The J gene is TRBJ2-5, the V gene TRBV4-2; 10 nucleotides line up with TRBD1. The CDR3 loop spans 16 amino acids. With V trimmed by 4 bases and J by 2 bases, 7 bases remained unmatched. In germline, CDR1 is LGHNA, CDR2 YNFKEQ. The chain's CDR3 is CASSPTGTGEQETQYF. DNA of the CDR3: TGTGCCAGCAGCCCTACGGGGACAGGGGAACAAGAGACCCAGTACTTC.

J is TRBJ2-6 and V is TRBV6-2 or TRBV6-3; 8 nucleotides match TRBD1. The germline V gene encodes CDR1 MNHEY and CDR2 SVGEGT. The CDR3 contains 20 residues. Trimming took 5 bases from V and 3 from J; bases not matched to a gene: 18. This CDR3 is CASSESIFVRTGIGANVLTF. The CDR3, as DNA: TGTGCCAGCAGTGAATCTATATTTGTGAGGACAGGGATTGGGGCCAACGTCCTGACTTTC.

This clonotype came up many times. The gene calls are TRBV6-5 and TRBJ2-1; TRBD2 aligns across 8 bases. This CDR3 spans 13 amino acids. The V and J ends lost 8 bases and 4 bases, in that order; junction bases with no gene match: 4. Germline CDR1 and CDR2: MNHEY and SVGAGI. The CDR3 sequence: CASLGGGYNEQFF. The CDR3 coding sequence is TGTGCCAGCCTGGGCGGGGGGTACAATGAGCAGTTCTTC.

This clonotype was observed a single time. The V call is TRBV19, the J call TRBJ1-2; weak D call: TRBD1 (5 bases). The germline gives CDR1 LNHDA, CDR2 SQIVND (reference sequence). This CDR3 spans 12 amino acids. V was pared by 7 bases and J by 3 bases, with 9 bases between. The CDR3 region has the DNA TGTGCCAGTACTTCGACAGACTATGGCTACACCTTC. Protein sequence: CASTSTDYGYTF. The entire variable domain, with the rest obtained from reference TRBV19 and TRBJ1-2, is as follows: DGGITQSPKYLFRKEGQNVTLSCEQNLNHDAMYWYRQDPGQGLRLIYYSQIVNDFQKGDIAEGYSVSREKKESFPLTVTSAQKNPTAFYLCASTSTDYGYTFGSGTRLTVV.

This clonotype was seen ten or more times. The chain combines TRBV11-2 with TRBJ2-6; D is unresolved. The germline V and J ends were trimmed by 1 base and 0 bases, with 10 bases remaining between them. Germline loops: CDR1 SGHAT, CDR2 FQNNGV. CDR3 length: 17 amino acids. CDR3 sequence reads: CASSLAARNSGANVLTF. The CDR3 DNA reads TGTGCCAGCAGCTTAGCAGCCAGGAACTCTGGGGCCAACGTCCTGACTTTC.

This clonotype was observed at least ten times. This chain uses TRBV5-1 with TRBJ1-6; D is perhaps TRBD1 (5 bases). The ends were cut back, 1 base at V and 8 bases at J, with 10 bases in the middle. Germline V gene lookup returns CDR1 SGHRS and CDR2 YFSETQ. There are 14 residues in the CDR3. The CDR3 DNA reads TGCGCCAGCAGCTTGTCCCGGGGCGATTCACCCCTCCACTTT. Amino acids: CASSLSRGDSPLHF. Complete variable domain (other parts from reference TRBV5-1 and TRBJ1-6): KAGVTQTPRYLIKTRGQQVTLSCSPISGHRSVSWYQQTPGQGLQFLFEYFSETQRNKGNFPGRFSGRQFSNSRSEMNVSTLELGDSALYLCASSLSRGDSPLHFGNGTRLTVT.

This clonotype was seen at least ten times. The V call is TRBV6-2 or TRBV6-3, the J call TRBJ2-1, with TRBD2 matching over 8 bases. Germline CDR1 reads MNHEY; CDR2 reads SVGEGT. Trimming cost V 8 bases and J 2 bases; bases outside gene matches: 5. The CDR3 is made up of 14 amino acids. CDR3 residues: CASLSGVAYNEQFF. In DNA form, the CDR3 reads TGTGCCAGCCTTAGCGGGGTCGCCTACAATGAGCAGTTCTTC.

This clonotype has a count of ten or more. The rearrangement uses TRBV20-1 and TRBJ2-1; perhaps TRBD1 as D (6 bases). Trimming left V 2 bases short and J 0 bases short, with 23 bases between. Germline CDR1 DFQATT, CDR2 SNEGSKA (reference sequence). The CDR3 is made up of 19 amino acids. CDR3 protein: CSARRSGGFHVNSYNEQFF. The CDR3 region has the DNA TGCAGTGCTAGAAGGAGTGGGGGCTTCCACGTAAACTCCTACAATGAGCAGTTCTTC.

The chain carries TRBV25-1 and TRBJ2-2; 7 nucleotides agree with TRBD1. This CDR3 has 16 amino acids. The V gene's germline CDR1 is MGHDK and CDR2 SYGVNS. V was pared by 3 bases and J by 2 bases, with 6 bases of the junction left unmatched. As DNA, the CDR3 is TGTGCCAGCAGTGACCAAAGACAGGGCAACACCGGGGAGCTGTTTTTT. It translates to CASSDQRQGNTGELFF. The whole variable domain, filled in from reference TRBV25-1 and TRBJ2-2, reads EADIYQTPRYLVIGTGKKITLECSQTMGHDKMYWYQQDPGMELHLIHYSYGVNSTEKGDLSSESTVSRIRTEHFPLTLESARPSHTSQYLCASSDQRQGNTGELFFGEGSRLTVL.

At least ten counts were recorded for this clonotype. The rearrangement uses TRBV18 and TRBJ2-7, with no clear D. Germline V gene sequence: CDR1 KGHSH, CDR2 LQKENI. The CDR3 has 12 residues. The V gene lost 2 bases and the J gene lost 6 bases, with 8 bases spanning the gap. CDR3 region: CASSPATGEQYF. The CDR3 DNA is TGTGCCAGCTCACCAGCGACGGGCGAGCAGTACTTC.

This clonotype has more than one count but fewer than ten. This sequence joins TRBV5-4 and TRBJ1-2; D is possibly TRBD1 (6 bases). V dropped 2 bases and J dropped 8 bases, with 31 bases sitting between them. Germline values: CDR1 SGHNT, CDR2 YYREEE (reference sequence). The CDR3 has 19 residues. CDR3 coding DNA: TGTGCCAGCAGCTTATGGTCGCTGAGGGTGCGGGGGGCTTTGAGAGGCTACACCTTC. The encoded protein is CASSLWSLRVRGALRGYTF.

The chain is built from TRBV6-1 and TRBJ1-6, with TRBD1 as a possible D gene (6 bases). Per germline, CDR1 MNHNS and CDR2 SASEGT. Trimming stripped 8 bases from V and 7 bases from J, with 18 bases between. The CDR3 has 15 residues. CDR3 coding DNA: TGTGCCAGCTGCGAAGGGGGGGCAATCAATTCACCCCTCCACTTT. This translates into CASCEGGAINSPLHF.

This clonotype was detected many times. The rearrangement joins TRBV7-8 to TRBJ2-1, with TRBD2 matching over 12 bases. This CDR3 region has 16 residues. The V gene end was trimmed by 1 base and the J gene end by 8 bases; junction bases not matched to a gene: 6. Germline CDR1 is SGHVS and CDR2 is FQNEAQ. The CDR3 DNA follows: TGTGCCAGCAGCTTAGACGGCCTAGCGGGGGGGGATGAGCAGTTCTTC. This gives the protein CASSLDGLAGGDEQFF.

This clonotype was observed many times. The J gene is TRBJ1-1, the V gene TRBV5-1; no clear D gene. Germline assignment: CDR1 SGHRS and CDR2 YFSETQ. The CDR3 consists of 15 residues. Deletions cut 0 bases from V and 4 bases from J, with 13 bases between. CDR3 in amino acids: CASSLAGMGGTEAFF. The DNA for the CDR3 is TGCGCCAGCAGCTTGGCGGGGATGGGCGGCACTGAAGCTTTCTTT.

This clonotype appeared once. For the CDR3, the DNA is TGTGCCAGCAGGGGTACAGGGACGGCCACTGAAGCTTTCTTT. It encodes CASRGTGTATEAFF. This chain links TRBV6-5 with TRBJ1-1; D perhaps matches TRBD1 (6 bases). The V gene's germline CDR1 is MNHEY and CDR2 SVGAGI. Trimming left V 6 bases short and J 4 bases short, with 15 bases between. This CDR3 has 14 amino acids.

This clonotype appeared many times. The chain carries TRBV6-2 or TRBV6-3 and TRBJ1-1, with a weak D call TRBD1 (5 bases). Germline loops: CDR1 MNHEY, CDR2 SVGEGT. This CDR3 has 13 residues. V was trimmed by 3 bases and J by 4 bases, leaving 9 bases between them. For the CDR3, the DNA is TGTGCCAGCAGTTATCATGGGGGCACTGAAGCTTTCTTT. Translating it yields CASSYHGGTEAFF.

This clonotype was counted many times. V and J are TRBV20-1 and TRBJ1-1; the match to TRBD1 covers 12 bases. Germline trimming cut 3 bases from V and 3 bases from J; bases unmatched to any gene: 14. The CDR3 sequence is 18 residues long. Germline assignment: CDR1 DFQATT and CDR2 SNEGSKA (reference sequence). CDR3: CSARGGGQGASLHTEAFF. CDR3 nucleotides: TGCAGTGCTAGGGGGGGGGGACAGGGGGCGAGTCTCCACACTGAAGCTTTCTTT.

This clonotype has at least ten counts. The rearrangement links TRBV3-1 to TRBJ1-2; a possible D gene is TRBD1 (5 bases). This CDR3 contains 13 residues. CDR1 and CDR2 from the germline V gene are LGHDT and YNNKEL (reference sequence). The V end was cut by 0 bases, the J end by 8 bases, with 10 bases between. CDR3 protein: CASSQDERGGYTF. The CDR3 DNA follows: TGTGCCAGCAGCCAAGATGAACGGGGCGGCTACACCTTC.

This clonotype showed up many times. The rearrangement links TRBV12-3 or TRBV12-4 to TRBJ2-7, with 15 bases that match TRBD2. The CDR3 is made up of 18 amino acids. V trimming: 5 bases; J trimming: 0 bases; junction bases outside the gene matches: 8. CDR3 nucleotides: TGTGCCAGCAGTCTGGGACTAGCGGGGGGAACATACTCCTACGAGCAGTACTTC. Translating it yields CASSLGLAGGTYSYEQYF.

This clonotype turned up a few times. This rearrangement joins TRBV7-2 to TRBJ2-3; either TRBD1 or TRBD2 may supply D (6 bases each). The V end lost 1 base, the J end lost 4 bases, and 18 bases lay between the germline ends. There are 17 residues in the CDR3. CDR1 SGHTA and CDR2 FQGNSA come from the germline V gene. For the CDR3, the DNA is TGTGCCAGCAGCTTAGAAACGGGGGCACTAATGGCAGATACGCAGTATTTT. Amino acid sequence: CASSLETGALMADTQYF. Combining the CDR3 with reference TRBV7-2 and TRBJ2-3 gives the whole variable domain GAGVSQSPSNKVTEKGKDVELRCDPISGHTALYWYRQSLGQGLEFLIYFQGNSAPDKSGLPSDRFSAERTGGSVSTLTIQRTQQEDSAVYLCASSLETGALMADTQYFGPGTRLTVL.

A remark on this clonotype: This probably arose from a read error, given a far larger clone one base away. V gene TRBV7-9 combines with J gene TRBJ2-7; maybe TRBD1 (5 bases). CDR1 SEHNR and CDR2 FQNEAQ come from the germline V gene (reference sequence). V lost 2 bases and J lost 3, with 17 bases in between. The CDR3 consists of 16 residues. The CDR3 loop is CASSLPGHGRLYEQYF. The CDR3 DNA reads as TGTGCCAGCAGCTTACCTGGACATGGTAGACTCTACGAGCAGTACTTC.